These T cell receptor beta chains were read from a single sample in a study of vaccination and CD4 T cells after COVID-19. MiXCR, applied by TCRdb to the PCR reads, yields one record per CDR3 protein. The repertoire consists of about 3,400 distinct CDR3 sequences, with about a third occurring once and the leading ten covering around half. Antigens of these TCRs are unknown. The sample consisted of CD4+ T cells from blood, cultured in vitro. These receptors all come from a human donor who had recovered from COVID-19. The CDR3 runs from the conserved cysteine through the conserved F or W. D genes are given only for firm matches. Clone sizes are given selectively: once, few, many, or a class where the clone is expanded.

>TRBV7-9|NA|TRBJ2-5|NA|13
CASSSTGRETQYF
TGTGCCAGCAGCTCGACTGGGCGGGAGACCCAGTACTTC
>TRBV29-1|NA|TRBJ1-5|NA|12
CSVGGVKQPQHF
TGCAGCGTTGGGGGGGTTAAACAGCCCCAGCATTTT
>TRBV6-1|medium-sized|TRBJ1-1|NA|9
CASPQRAFF
TGTGCCAGCCCTCAGCGCGCTTTCTTT
>TRBV12-5|few|TRBJ2-5|TRBD1|14
CASGPPSGGETQYF
TGTGCTAGTGGTCCTCCATCAGGGGGAGAGACCCAGTACTTC
>TRBV7-9|NA|TRBJ2-4|TRBD2|19
CASSLDPAGGRQAKNIQYF
TGTGCCAGCAGCTTAGATCCAGCGGGGGGGCGTCAGGCCAAAAACATTCAGTACTTC
>TRBV6-2/TRBV6-3|once|TRBJ1-5|NA|14
CASSSGPWYQPQHF
TGTGCCAGCAGTTCGGGACCCTGGTATCAGCCCCAGCATTTT
>TRBV2|NA|TRBJ1-6|NA|14
CAIKVQDGNSPLHF
TGTGCCATCAAAGTCCAGGACGGTAATTCACCCCTCCACTTT
>TRBV27|NA|TRBJ1-1|NA|13
CASSLGADTEAFF
TGTGCCAGCAGTTTAGGGGCGGACACTGAAGCTTTCTTT
>TRBV10-3|few|TRBJ2-2|TRBD1|15
CAISEQQGATGELFF
TGTGCCATCAGTGAACAACAGGGGGCCACCGGGGAGCTGTTTTTT
>TRBV29-1|few|TRBJ1-1|NA|12
CSVESSVLEAFF
TGCAGCGTTGAATCTTCAGTTCTAGAAGCTTTCTTT
>TRBV12-3/TRBV12-4|medium-sized|TRBJ1-2|NA|12
CASSFGNYGYTF
TGTGCCAGCAGTTTCGGAAACTATGGCTACACCTTC
>TRBV4-1|few|TRBJ2-5|NA|17
CASSRSQTPGSQETQYF
TGCGCCAGCAGCCGCAGTCAGACCCCAGGCTCCCAAGAGACCCAGTACTTC
>TRBV5-1|NA|TRBJ2-5|TRBD2|16
CASSKYSGGNQETQYF
TGCGCCAGCAGCAAGTATAGCGGGGGGAACCAAGAGACCCAGTACTTC
>TRBV19|NA|TRBJ1-6|NA|17
CASSKGRQSSYNSPLHF
TGTGCCAGTAGTAAAGGAAGGCAGAGCTCCTATAATTCACCCCTCCACTTT
>TRBV6-1|NA|TRBJ2-5|NA|18
CASSELRGGVTYQETQYF
TGTGCCAGCAGTGAACTCAGGGGGGGGGTTACCTACCAAGAGACCCAGTACTTC
>TRBV19|NA|TRBJ2-5|TRBD2|16
CASSTSETSGVETQYF
TGTGCCAGTAGTACATCCGAGACTAGCGGGGTCGAGACCCAGTACTTC
>TRBV27|NA|TRBJ2-1|TRBD2|13
CASSLGTSLEQFF
TGTGCCAGCAGTTTGGGGACTAGCTTGGAGCAGTTCTTC